The clone carrying this T cell receptor beta chain came up a few times. Its target is unknown. Germline CDR1 is SGHTA and CDR2 is FQGNSA. This CDR3 spans 15 amino acids. V was pared by 4 bases and J by 1 base, with 14 bases between. The sample originates from a study of cytomegalovirus exposure and HLA in healthy donors. Study-level results: Fewer N-insertions than the approximately 700-donor mean were reportedly shown by an Asian-associated ancestry cluster in a later analysis.

The PCR had 60 Vbeta and 13 Jbeta primers. Clones were sequenced by immunoSEQ multiplex PCR, and TCRdb holds only the in-frame ones, with some missing. The table shows around 89,000 clones, with roughly 80% occurring only once. Sequencing was carried out using PBMCs. J is TRBJ2-7 and V is TRBV7-2, with a possible D match to TRBD1 (6 bases). This TCR came from a girl aged 2 to 9 in good health and CMV-seropositive. CDR3 in DNA: TGTGCCAGCAGCTCACAGAGGGACACTTCCTACGAGCAGTACTTC. It is translated as CASSSQRDTSYEQYF.